A single sample is the source of the 8 T cell receptor beta chains below, sequenced in a study of beta chain features in type 1 diabetes. Expressed TCRB transcripts were sequenced after all isolated RNA was converted to cDNA. Here immunoSEQ multiplex PCR was the method, and the copy in TCRdb shows in-frame clones only, minus some. The data contain about 290,000 clones, 7.5% to 9.5% of them singletons. The sequencing input was central memory CD4+ T cells from blood. These receptors originate from a woman aged 18-29 years in good health.

This clone was counted ten times or more. The chain joins TRBV11-3 to TRBJ1-1, with D unclear. The CDR3 is 13 amino acids. The germline V gene has CDR1 SGHNT and CDR2 YENEEA. The V end lost 2 bases, the J end lost 3 bases, and 7 bases lay between the germline ends. The CDR3 coding sequence is TGTGCCAGCAGCTTAATGTCGCACACTGAAGCTTTCTTT. Translating gives CASSLMSHTEAFF.

This chain joins TRBV5-6 and TRBJ2-3; possibly TRBD1 for D (5 bases). CDR1 and CDR2 (germline): SGHDT, YYEEEE. This CDR3 comprises 14 residues. V lost 4 bases, J lost 6 bases, and 15 bases lay in between. CDR3 sequence: CASSRYTAGDTQYF. The CDR3 DNA reads TGTGCCAGCAGCCGTTATACGGCAGGGGATACGCAGTATTTT. The full variable domain, its missing parts supplied by reference TRBV5-6 and TRBJ2-3, is DAGVTQSPTHLIKTRGQQVTLRCSPKSGHDTVSWYQQALGQGPQFIFQYYEEEERQRGNFPDRFSGHQFPNYSSELNVNALLLGDSALYLCASSRYTAGDTQYFGPGTRLTVL.

This rearrangement joins TRBV7-2 to TRBJ2-5; TRBD1 aligns across 7 bases. J lost 7 bases, V lost 1 base, and 6 bases had no gene match. Germline V lookup: CDR1 SGHTA, CDR2 FQGNSA. This CDR3 is 14 amino acids long. CDR3 in DNA: TGTGCCAGCAGCTTAGAGACAGGGTATGCGACCCAGTACTTC. Amino acid sequence: CASSLETGYATQYF.

This clone turned up a few times. The chain is built from TRBV7-2 and TRBJ2-3; D possibly corresponds to TRBD2 (6 bases). Germline V CDR1 and CDR2: SGHTA, FQGNSA. The CDR3 is made up of 14 amino acids. V lost 6 bases and J 5 bases, leaving 15 bases between the germline ends. The CDR3 DNA sequence: TGTGCCAGCAGTGGGGGACTCTCCGGAGATACGCAGTATTTT. This encodes CASSGGLSGDTQYF.

This clone has just a few counts. The chain is built from TRBV6-6 and TRBJ2-1; D is uncertain. V was pared by 8 bases and J by 2 bases, with 13 bases between. The CDR3 contains 14 residues. In germline, CDR1 is MNHNY, CDR2 SVGAGI (reference sequence). As DNA, the CDR3 is TGTGCCAGCCTGGGATATGGGACCTACAATGAGCAGTTCTTC. Translation gives CASLGYGTYNEQFF.

This clone was detected only a few times. J is TRBJ2-3 and V is TRBV7-2, with D unclear. The germline V gene has CDR1 SGHTA and CDR2 FQGNSA. V gave up 0 bases and J gave up 4 bases, with 5 bases separating them. CDR3 length: 13 residues. The CDR3 DNA follows: TGTGCCAGCAGCTTAGCGACCTCAGATACGCAGTATTTT. This translates into CASSLATSDTQYF.

The chain is built from TRBV14 and TRBJ2-5, with D tentatively TRBD2 (7 bases). This CDR3 region has 15 residues. V shed 0 bases and J shed 1 base, with 9 bases lying between them. Germline loops: CDR1 SGHDN, CDR2 FVKESK. In DNA, the CDR3 is TGTGCCAGCAGCCAAGATCGGGGGGCCCAAGAGACCCAGTACTTC. It is translated as CASSQDRGAQETQYF.

This clone was seen only a few times. V usage is TRBV15 and J usage is TRBJ2-7, with D perhaps being TRBD1 or TRBD2 (5 bases each). V gave up 6 bases and J gave up 0 bases, with 9 bases separating them. CDR3 length: 13 residues. CDR1 LNHNV and CDR2 YYDKDF come from the germline V gene (reference sequence). CDR3 in DNA: TGTGCCACCAGAGGGACGGACTCCTACGAGCAGTACTTC. Translated, it gives CATRGTDSYEQYF.